A selection of T cell receptor beta chains follows, all from one sample in a study of cytomegalovirus exposure and HLA in healthy donors. Profiling relied on immunoSEQ multiplex PCR, and the TCRdb table lists in-frame clones only, not all of them. The data contain some 180,000 clones, more than 70% of them singletons. The sequenced sample consisted of PBMCs. The receptors derive from a girl aged 10-17 years in good health and CMV-seropositive. CDR3s include the opening cysteine and the closing phenylalanine or tryptophan. A D gene is named only where the DNA matches it firmly. Clone size is given for some rows only: seen once, a few or many times, or a class if the clone is expanded.

j_call | d_call | v_call | clone_size | cdr3_nt | cdr3_aa
TRBJ2-7 | TRBD1 | TRBV6-6 | . | TGTGCCAGCAGTCGGGACAGGTTAGGGCACGAGCAGTACTTC | CASSRDRLGHEQYF
TRBJ1-4 | TRBD1 | TRBV5-1 | few | TGCGCCAGCAGCTTGGGGGGACAGGTGGAAAAACTGTTTTTT | CASSLGGQVEKLFF
TRBJ1-2 | TRBD1 | TRBV7-2 | . | TGTGCCAGCAGCTTCAAGAGGACAGGGCAGGGCTACACCTTC | CASSFKRTGQGYTF
TRBJ2-5 | TRBD1 | TRBV29-1 | . | TGCAGCGTTGACCCACAGGGGGACCAAAGGGAGACCCAGTACTTC | CSVDPQGDQRETQYF
TRBJ2-3 | . | TRBV4-1 | . | TGCGCCAGCAGCCAAAACAGAGGCACAGATACGCAGTATTTT | CASSQNRGTDTQYF
TRBJ1-2 | TRBD1 | TRBV5-6 | . | TGTGCCAGCATCGGGACAGGTCGGGGGTATGGCTACACCTTC | CASIGTGRGYGYTF
TRBJ1-6 | TRBD1 | TRBV30 | . | TGTGCCTGGGGGGGACAGGCGAGCTCCTATAATTCACCCCTCCACTTT | CAWGGQASSYNSPLHF
TRBJ2-1 | TRBD1 | TRBV5-1 | . | TGCGCCAGCAGCCATCGACAGGGGGCGTTCAATGAGCAGTTCTTC | CASSHRQGAFNEQFF
TRBJ2-7 | . | TRBV7-9 | . | TGTGCCAGCAGCTTACTGAGGGTGAGCCCCTACGAGCAGTACTTC | CASSLLRVSPYEQYF
TRBJ2-7 | TRBD2 | TRBV7-2 | . | TGTGCCAGCAGCTTTTTCACTAGCGGGGACTCCTACGAGCAGTACTTC | CASSFFTSGDSYEQYF